This T cell receptor beta chain was profiled in a study of T cells after yellow fever vaccination. Points from the study as a whole: The secondary response was weaker, and its peak arrived faster, on day 5 versus 15. Boosting was followed by the reappearance of most primary-vaccination clones (around 95% CD4, about 90% CD8).

This clonotype was seen only a few times. No antigen is known for it. From germline, CDR1 is SGDLS and CDR2 YYNGEE. V lost 3 bases, J lost 6 bases, and 6 bases stayed unmatched. The CDR3 is made up of 14 amino acids. MiXCR, applied by TCRdb to the 5' RACE reads, yields one record per CDR3 protein. The profile shows about 360,000 distinct CDR3 sequences, around 6.5% of them singletons. The chain is built from TRBV9 and TRBJ2-1; TRBD2 aligns across 7 bases. This TCR was sampled from a man aged 25 to 40 who received the YFV17D yellow fever vaccine. Sequenced here: PBMCs, sampled 5 days after the yellow fever booster vaccination. This CDR3 is CASSASGNFNEQFF. CDR3 sequence (DNA): TGTGCCAGCAGCGCCAGCGGGAATTTCAATGAGCAGTTCTTC.